The rows below give T cell receptor beta chains drawn from one sample of a study of T-cell memory formation after mild COVID-19. Using its own MiXCR run on the 5' RACE reads, TCRdb lists one record per CDR3 protein. The profile shows 90,000 to 120,000 distinct CDR3 sequences, 14% of them singletons. The material sequenced was PBMCs or a T cell subset sorted from them (not recorded which). Receptors were obtained from a man younger than 35 who had mild COVID-19 (a few samples of this study predate the infection). Cell type and time point are not known. Each CDR3 is given with its conserved first and last residue. The D gene is left open where the match is weak. Clone size is given for some rows only: seen once, a few or many times, or a class if the clone is expanded.

TRBV4-2	TRBJ2-5	TRBD1	few	TGTGCCAGCAGCCAAGAGGGACAGTGGGAGACCCAGTACTTC	CASSQEGQWETQYF
TRBV29-1	TRBJ2-2	TRBD1	many	TGCAGCGTTTCTACAGGGGGAGCCGGGGAGCTGTTTTTT	CSVSTGGAGELFF
TRBV5-1	TRBJ2-1	.	.	TGCGCCAGCAGCTTGCTTCCGGACAGTCAGACTTACAATGAGCAGTTCTTC	CASSLLPDSQTYNEQFF
TRBV10-2	TRBJ1-6	TRBD1	.	TGCGCCAGCAGTGAGTCCGGGACAGGGGATTCACCCCTCCACTTT	CASSESGTGDSPLHF
TRBV12-3/TRBV12-4	TRBJ2-7	.	few	TGTGCCAGCAGTTTGGGCGGGCAGTCCTACGAGCAGTACTTC	CASSLGGQSYEQYF
TRBV7-3	TRBJ2-1	.	.	TGTGCCAGCAGCTTTGGCGGTGGTGGTGAGCAGTTCTTC	CASSFGGGGEQFF
TRBV7-2	TRBJ2-6	.	few	TGTGCCAGCAGTCTAGGCAACGTCCTGACTTTC	CASSLGNVLTF
TRBV10-3	TRBJ1-1	.	few	TGTGCCATCAGTGAGACAGGGAACACTGAAGCTTTCTTT	CAISETGNTEAFF
TRBV7-9	TRBJ1-1	.	few	TGTGCCAGCAGCTTAGGCCAGGGAACTGAAGCTTTCTTT	CASSLGQGTEAFF
TRBV19	TRBJ2-7	.	.	TGTGCCAGTAGTAGCGTCAGCTCCTACGAGCAGTACTTC	CASSSVSSYEQYF
TRBV3-1	TRBJ1-6	.	.	TGTGCCAGCAGCCAACCCAATTCACCCCTCCACTTT	CASSQPNSPLHF
TRBV6-5	TRBJ1-2	TRBD1	.	TGTGCCAGCAGCCAGGGACAGGGGATCTATGGCTACACCTTC	CASSQGQGIYGYTF
TRBV5-6	TRBJ2-7	.	few	TGTGCCAGCAGCTTGGAGGGGGTCGCCTACGAGCAGTACTTC	CASSLEGVAYEQYF
TRBV7-9	TRBJ2-3	.	many	TGTGCCAGCAGCTTGGGTTCGGGGCCAGAGCTAAATACGCAGTATTTT	CASSLGSGPELNTQYF
TRBV11-2	TRBJ1-5	.	.	TGTGCCAGCAGCTTAGGCAGGGGAGTTCAGCCCCAGCATTTT	CASSLGRGVQPQHF
TRBV12-3/TRBV12-4	TRBJ1-5	.	.	TGTGCCAGCAGTCCCCTTTATAGCAATCAGCCCCAGCATTTT	CASSPLYSNQPQHF
TRBV29-1	TRBJ2-2	TRBD1	.	TGCAGCGTTAGGACAGGGGGCACCGGGGAGCTGTTTTTT	CSVRTGGTGELFF
TRBV6-6	TRBJ1-2	.	many	TGTGCCAGCTCCTCGGACAGCAGAAGCTTC	CASSSDSRSF
TRBV27	TRBJ2-7	TRBD2	few	TGTGCCAGCAGGCGAGCGGGACGCCGCTCCTACGAGCAGTACTTC	CASRRAGRRSYEQYF
TRBV10-3	TRBJ1-1	.	few	TGTGCCATCAGTGAGCCAGGGGTCCCTGAAGCTTTCTTT	CAISEPGVPEAFF
TRBV20-1	TRBJ2-5	TRBD2	.	TGCAGTGCTAGAGCAATGGCGGGGGGGCCGGAGACCCAGTACTTC	CSARAMAGGPETQYF
TRBV4-1	TRBJ2-1	.	few	TGCGCCAGCAGCCACCTGACCGATGAGCAGTTCTTC	CASSHLTDEQFF
TRBV6-5	TRBJ1-1	.	.	TGTGCCAGCAGTTACATGCAAGTCAAGGGGAACACTGAAGCTTTCTTT	CASSYMQVKGNTEAFF
TRBV5-1	TRBJ2-7	.	.	TGCGCCAGCAGACACCCGCCGACAGCCTACGAGCAGTACTTC	CASRHPPTAYEQYF
TRBV13	TRBJ2-1	.	many	TGTGCCAGCAGCTTAGGCGGGGGCGGAACTAAGCAGTTCTTC	CASSLGGGGTKQFF
TRBV4-1	TRBJ2-3	.	few	TGCGCCAGCAGCCAAGATGTTTTTGGCACAGATACGCAGTATTTT	CASSQDVFGTDTQYF
TRBV5-1	TRBJ2-7	.	.	TGCGCCAGCAGCGTGGGATACCGCTACGAGCAGTACTTC	CASSVGYRYEQYF
TRBV7-9	TRBJ2-3	TRBD1	many	TGTGCCAGCAGCTTAGGTGGTACAGGGGCAACAGATACGCAGTATTTT	CASSLGGTGATDTQYF
TRBV27	TRBJ1-1	TRBD1	.	TGTGCCAGCAGTTCTGGACAGGGGAGGAGAGACACTGAAGCTTTCTTT	CASSSGQGRRDTEAFF
TRBV6-5	TRBJ2-5	TRBD1	.	TGTGCCAGCAGCGGCCGGGACAGTCAAGAGACCCAGTACTTC	CASSGRDSQETQYF